This T cell receptor (beta chain) was obtained from a study of cytomegalovirus exposure and HLA in healthy donors. PCR was performed using 60 Vbeta and 13 Jbeta primers. The table came from immunoSEQ multiplex PCR; TCRdb's copy has only in-frame clones and leaves some out. The top ten hold more than 6.5% of the sample, which has more than 95,000 clones, around 76% seen once. Findings and caveats of the study: Later genetic work tied a missense DCLRE1C variant to beta-chain V and J trimming. What a later analysis reportedly showed was that an Asian-associated ancestry cluster had fewer N-insertions than the approximately 700-donor mean. The authors enumerated 150 to 200 TCR beta chains as linked to cytomegalovirus.

Points on this clone: The antigen is unknown.

V lost 0 bases and J lost 2, with 9 bases in between. The CDR3 runs to 15 residues. CDR1 and CDR2 (germline): SGHRS, YFSETQ. Sequenced input: PBMCs. The chain couples TRBV5-1 to TRBJ1-5; D may be TRBD1 (5 bases). This sequence originates from a man aged 40-50 years in good health and CMV-seropositive. CDR3 sequence reads: CASSLEGYGNQPQHF. The CDR3 nucleotides are TGCGCCAGCAGCTTGGAGGGGTACGGCAATCAGCCCCAGCATTTT.